The 30 T cell receptor beta chains below all came from one sample that was sequenced in a study of T cells in Graves' hyperthyroidism and ophthalmopathy. RNA transcripts yielded amplified TCR beta CDR3 regions. RT-PCR in the first round (using the HTBI primer set) targeted the TCR CDR3. In TCRdb, the multiplex PCR reads were re-called with MiXCR into one record per CDR3 protein. The data show over 400,000 distinct CDR3 sequences, over 12% seen once. The sequencing input was blood. Source of these receptors: a young man with Graves' ophthalmopathy.

This clonotype was picked up a small number of times. This sequence joins TRBV6-1 and TRBJ2-3; D may be TRBD1 or TRBD2 (7 bases each). The length of the CDR3 is 14 residues. Germline-derived CDR1 and CDR2 are MNHNS and SASEGT. The germline V and J ends were trimmed by 7 bases and 2 bases, with 13 bases remaining between them. This chain's CDR3 is CASKRDRSTDTQYF. The CDR3 DNA is TGTGCCAGCAAGCGGGACAGATCCACAGATACGCAGTATTTT.

There are many counts of this clonotype. This chain uses TRBV6-1 with TRBJ2-3; 7 nucleotides match TRBD2. The CDR3 has 18 amino acids. V dropped 5 bases and J dropped 0; count of bases not matched to a gene: 14. Germline V gives CDR1 MNHNS, CDR2 SASEGT. CDR3 DNA sequence: TGTGCCAGCAGTTATCCCCCCGGGGGGAACGCTAGCACAGATACGCAGTATTTT. Protein sequence: CASSYPPGGNASTDTQYF.

In its sample, this clonotype was seen many times. The rearrangement links TRBV9 to TRBJ1-1; D remains unclear. Trimming took 3 bases from V and 4 from J, leaving 4 bases between them. Germline V gene lookup returns CDR1 SGDLS and CDR2 YYNGEE. The CDR3 is 11 amino acids. This chain's CDR3 is CASSAVTEAFF. DNA of the CDR3: TGTGCCAGCAGCGCCGTCACTGAAGCTTTCTTT.

Turning to this clonotype: Its ends do not fully match the called genes, so a read error is possible. The chain couples TRBV12-3 or TRBV12-4 to TRBJ2-1; D may be TRBD1 or TRBD2 (6 bases each). The CDR3 contains 14 residues. Written as DNA, the CDR3 is TGTGCCAGCGGCCCGGGACTGGACAGCAATGAGCAGTCCTTC. Its protein product is CASGPGLDSNEQSF.

The chain carries TRBV7-6 and TRBJ2-1, with D unclear. This CDR3 spans 17 amino acids. The germline CDR1 and CDR2 sequences are SGHVS and FNYEAQ. Trimming removed 1 base at V and 9 bases at J, with 22 bases between. CDR3 residues: CASSLGGGYSVSGEQFF. The CDR3 coding sequence is TGTGCCAGCAGCTTAGGGGGTGGCTACTCCGTCTCGGGTGAGCAGTTCTTC.

This clonotype was counted only a few times. The chain recombines TRBV14 with TRBJ2-7; D remains ambiguous. Germline V gene sequence: CDR1 SGHDN, CDR2 FVKESK. Deletions cut 3 bases from V and 2 bases from J, with 11 bases between. The CDR3 spans 14 residues. This CDR3 is CASSQQVGPYEQYF. The CDR3 DNA is TGTGCCAGCAGCCAGCAGGTAGGACCCTACGAGCAGTACTTC.

This clonotype occurred a few times. The J gene is TRBJ2-7, the V gene TRBV10-3; TRBD1 matches 7 bases. V shed 6 bases, J shed 4 bases, and the junction held 6 bases outside the gene matches. Looked up from germline, CDR1 is ENHRY and CDR2 is SYGVKD. The CDR3 runs to 13 residues. Here the CDR3 reads CAIRTGVGYEQYF. In DNA form, the CDR3 reads TGTGCCATCAGAACAGGGGTAGGGTACGAGCAGTACTTC.

This clonotype was observed a handful of times. A read error is likely, as this CDR3 ends without the conserved phenylalanine or tryptophan. The chain recombines TRBV3-1 with TRBJ2-7, with D tentatively TRBD2 (5 bases). V lost 4 bases and J lost 0, with 13 bases in between. Germline CDR1 is LGHDT and CDR2 is YNNKEL (reference sequence). This CDR3 has 15 amino acids. The CDR3 DNA reads TGTGCCAGCAGCCCGGGCGCGGGTCCCTCCTACGAGCAGTACCTC. It yields the protein CASSPGAGPSYEQYL.

This clonotype occurred a few times. The rearrangement joins TRBV5-1 to TRBJ1-5; no firm D call. The CDR3 contains 14 residues. Trimming removed 7 bases at V and 2 bases at J, with 13 bases between. Germline assignment: CDR1 SGHRS and CDR2 YFSETQ. CDR3 bases: TGCGCCAGCGGACCAGACGCCGGCAATCAGCCCCAGCATTTT. It is translated as CASGPDAGNQPQHF.

Only a few counts were recorded for this clonotype. The V gene is TRBV29-1, the J gene TRBJ2-3, with D possibly TRBD2 on 6 matching bases. From germline, CDR1 is SQVTM and CDR2 ANQGSEA. The CDR3 contains 16 residues. Trimming cost V 1 base and J 3 bases, with 17 bases left between them. CDR3: CSVEGPTGLITDTQYF. The CDR3 DNA follows: TGCAGCGTTGAAGGGCCCACGGGACTCATAACAGATACGCAGTATTTT.

In this sample, this clonotype turned up many times. The genes are TRBV10-1 and TRBJ2-7, with TRBD2 matching over 16 bases. Trimming took 5 bases from V and 2 from J; bases not matched to a gene: 6. The CDR3 is made up of 17 amino acids. Germline V gene lookup returns CDR1 WNHNN and CDR2 SYGVQD (reference sequence). In DNA form, the CDR3 reads TGCGCCAGCAGTACCGGGACTAGCGGGAGGGAGGCCTACGAGCAGTACTTC. This codes for CASSTGTSGREAYEQYF.

In regard to this clonotype: A much larger clone lies one base from this, so it may be a read error. The chain carries TRBV28 and TRBJ2-2, with D perhaps matching TRBD1 (5 bases). The CDR3 loop spans 16 amino acids. Trimming cost V 5 bases and J 4 bases, with 17 bases left between them. Per germline, CDR1 MDHEN and CDR2 SYDVKM. CDR3 coding DNA: TGTGCCAGCAGTGGGTTGACAGCCGCGAGCACCGGGGAGCTGTTTTTT. Translation gives CASSGLTAASTGELFF.

The rearrangement joins TRBV20-1 to TRBJ1-6; D unresolved. CDR3 length: 14 residues. V gave up 8 bases and J gave up 6 bases, with 17 bases separating them. The V gene's germline CDR1 is DFQATT and CDR2 SNEGSKA (reference sequence). CDR3 in DNA: TGCAGTACTTCCCTCGGCGGATCTAATTCACCCCTCCACTTT. Its protein is CSTSLGGSNSPLHF.

CDR3 sequence (DNA): TGTGCCAGCAGCTTAAGTGGTGGAGCGAACACTGAAGCTTTCTTT. This sequence encodes CASSLSGGANTEAFF. The chain has TRBV7-9 and TRBJ1-1, with unresolved D. V was clipped by 2 bases and J by 1 base, with 11 bases between them. This CDR3 spans 15 amino acids. The germline V gene encodes CDR1 SEHNR and CDR2 FQNEAQ (reference sequence).

Only a few counts were recorded for this clonotype. This CDR3 is CATSREISGNTIYF. As DNA, the CDR3 is TGTGCCACCAGCAGGGAGATCTCTGGAAACACCATATATTTT. This rearrangement joins TRBV15 to TRBJ1-3; D ambiguous. CDR1 is LNHNV and CDR2 is YYDKDF in the germline V gene (reference sequence). This CDR3 comprises 14 residues. V dropped 3 bases and J dropped 0 bases, with 6 bases sitting between them.

This clonotype was detected ten times or more. The chain couples TRBV12-3 or TRBV12-4 to TRBJ2-3; 11 positions match TRBD1. Germline trimming cut 6 bases from V and 6 bases from J; bases unmatched to any gene: 5. The CDR3 covers 14 residues. CDR3 sequence: CASRGTGGPDTQYF. Here the CDR3 DNA reads TGTGCCAGCAGAGGGACAGGGGGTCCCGATACGCAGTATTTT.

This clonotype has at least ten counts. The CDR3 spells CASSPSSGSRYEQYF. The CDR3 nucleotides read TGTGCCAGCTCACCATCCTCAGGTAGTCGTTACGAGCAGTACTTC. This rearrangement joins TRBV18 to TRBJ2-7; no clear D. Germline V gene sequence: CDR1 KGHSH, CDR2 LQKENI. The CDR3 spans 15 residues. V was pared by 2 bases and J by 4 bases, with 15 bases between. The full variable domain, with the rest looked up from reference TRBV18 and TRBJ2-7, is NAGVMQNPRHLVRRRGQEARLRCSPMKGHSHVYWYRQLPEEGLKFMVYLQKENIIDESGMPKERFSAEFPKEGPSILRIQQVVRGDSAAYFCASSPSSGSRYEQYFGPGTRLTVT.

This clonotype was seen many times. This rearrangement joins TRBV3-1 to TRBJ2-2; no clear D. The germline V and J ends were trimmed by 2 bases and 3 bases, with 13 bases remaining between them. The CDR3 has 16 amino acids. In germline, CDR1 is LGHDT, CDR2 YNNKEL (reference sequence). The CDR3 is CASSQIAVRDTGELFF. The CDR3 DNA reads as TGTGCCAGCAGCCAAATTGCGGTTAGGGACACCGGGGAGCTGTTTTTT.

This clonotype was counted many times. This sequence joins TRBV30 and TRBJ2-2; tentative D call: TRBD1 (5 bases). Looked up from germline, CDR1 is GTSNPN and CDR2 is SVGIG (reference sequence). The CDR3 is 15 residues long. With 1 base removed from V and 1 base from J, the gap between germline ends came to 10 bases. The CDR3 bases are TGTGCCTGGAGTGCCGGACACAGGAACACCGGGGAGCTGTTTTTT. It yields the protein CAWSAGHRNTGELFF.

The J gene is TRBJ1-3, the V gene TRBV5-1; the D is unclear. The CDR3 is made up of 15 amino acids. CDR1 and CDR2 (germline): SGHRS, YFSETQ. Trimming removed 0 bases from V and 4 bases from J, with 11 bases in between. CDR3 sequence (DNA): TGCGCCAGCAGCTTGGTTTCCCCCCCCGGAAACACCATATATTTT. Encoded protein: CASSLVSPPGNTIYF.

The rearrangement joins TRBV10-3 to TRBJ2-7, with D hard to call. This CDR3 contains 11 residues. The germline gives CDR1 ENHRY, CDR2 SYGVKD. Trimming removed 0 bases from V and 6 bases from J, with 3 bases in between. CDR3 nucleotides: TGTGCCATCAGTGAGTCGACCGAGCAGTACTTC. It yields the protein CAISESTEQYF.

The V call is TRBV6-2 or TRBV6-3, the J call TRBJ2-1; D is possibly TRBD2 (5 bases). The germline gives CDR1 MNHEY, CDR2 SVGEGT. The CDR3 is 12 residues long. Trimming cost V 8 bases and J 10 bases, with 15 bases left between them. This CDR3 reads CASGRDLAEQFF. The CDR3 DNA reads as TGTGCCAGCGGGAGAGATCTGGCGGAGCAGTTCTTC.

This clonotype has at least ten counts. V gene TRBV5-1 combines with J gene TRBJ2-1; 10 bases are a match to TRBD1. Unmatched junction bases numbered 7, after V lost 3 bases and J lost 7 bases. CDR3 length equals 15 residues. The germline gives CDR1 SGHRS, CDR2 YFSETQ. The CDR3 loop reads CASSSTGTGDNEQFF. The CDR3 DNA follows: TGCGCCAGCAGCTCCACCGGGACAGGGGATAATGAGCAGTTCTTC.

This clonotype was found a few times. The gene calls are TRBV6-1 and TRBJ1-1; weak D call: TRBD1 (5 bases). Germline values: CDR1 MNHNS, CDR2 SASEGT. V was shortened by 6 bases and J by 4 bases, with 18 bases between the two germline ends. The CDR3 spans 15 residues. Here the CDR3 reads CASSRTGTLPTEAFF. The CDR3 nucleotides read TGTGCCAGCAGCCGAACCGGGACCTTACCCACTGAAGCTTTCTTT.

The rearrangement links TRBV28 to TRBJ2-7; D gene unclear. V was trimmed by 8 bases and J by 2 bases, leaving 10 bases between them. Germline-derived CDR1 and CDR2 are MDHEN and SYDVKM. The CDR3 totals 12 residues. The CDR3 DNA sequence: TGTGCCAGCGGAGTTTTTACCTACGAGCAGTACTTC. This encodes CASGVFTYEQYF. Drawing the rest from reference TRBV28 and TRBJ2-7, the complete variable domain is DVKVTQSSRYLVKRTGEKVFLECVQDMDHENMFWYRQDPGLGLRLIYFSYDVKMKEKGDIPEGYSVSREKKERFSLILESASTNQTSMYLCASGVFTYEQYFGPGTRLTVT.

The chain links TRBV4-1 to TRBJ2-5; no firm D call. This CDR3 contains 18 residues. Germline lookup yields CDR1 MGHRA and CDR2 YSYEKL. Deletions cut 1 base from V and 1 base from J, with 19 bases between. CDR3 coding DNA: TGCGCCAGCAGCCAAGCCGTACGGACGCCGGGCGTCCAAGAGACCCAGTACTTC. Encoded protein: CASSQAVRTPGVQETQYF.

This clonotype has ten or more counts. V and J are TRBV6-1 and TRBJ2-3; 10 nucleotides line up with TRBD2. The germline V gene encodes CDR1 MNHNS and CDR2 SASEGT. This CDR3 has 18 amino acids. Trimming took 6 bases from V and 3 from J; bases not matched to a gene: 15. CDR3 in DNA: TGTGCCAGCAGCACGCCCCTGGGGGCACTAGCGGGAACAGATACGCAGTATTTT. It translates to CASSTPLGALAGTDTQYF.

This clonotype was seen many times. V usage is TRBV2 and J usage is TRBJ2-3; D unclear. The germline CDR1 and CDR2 sequences are SNHLY and FYNNEI. The CDR3 spans 10 residues. V gave up 8 bases and J gave up 8 bases, with 8 bases separating them. In nucleotides, the CDR3 is TGTGCCAGCGTCTCGGTTACGCAGTATTTT. It encodes CASVSVTQYF.

This clonotype was recorded at least ten times. The gene calls are TRBV12-3 or TRBV12-4 and TRBJ1-2, with D uncertain. The CDR3 is made up of 13 amino acids. Trimming took 0 bases from V and 4 from J, leaving 6 bases between them. The CDR3 region has the DNA TGTGCCAGCAGTTTAGCGACACTCTATGGCTACACCTTC. Its protein product is CASSLATLYGYTF.

This clonotype has a count of ten or more. The genes are TRBV10-1 and TRBJ2-3; TRBD1 agrees at 9 bases. J lost 2 bases, V lost 6 bases, and 6 bases had no gene match. CDR3 length: 15 residues. Germline CDR1 and CDR2: WNHNN and SYGVQD (reference sequence). The CDR3 region is CASRAGTGHTDTQYF. The CDR3 DNA is TGCGCCAGCAGGGCCGGGACAGGGCACACAGATACGCAGTATTTT.